The 15 T cell receptor beta chains reported below all come from one sample, sequenced in a study of blood T cell repertoires in COVID-19. TCRdb's table, derived via immunoSEQ multiplex PCR, lists solely in-frame clones and lacks some. The sample carries 90,000 to 120,000 clones, just over 85% recorded once. Sequencing was done on a sample of PBMCs or T cells enriched from blood (not recorded which). These receptors came from a woman aged 45-59 years who had recovered from COVID-19.

This chain connects TRBV28 to TRBJ1-2; D ambiguous. There are 11 residues in the CDR3. The germline gives CDR1 MDHEN, CDR2 SYDVKM. V was trimmed by 7 bases and J by 4 bases, leaving 7 bases between them. CDR3 residues: CASMVAYGYTF. The CDR3 bases are TGTGCCAGCATGGTGGCCTATGGCTACACCTTC.

The J gene is TRBJ2-3, the V gene TRBV5-1; D gene uncertain. The CDR3 totals 14 residues. The germline gives CDR1 SGHRS, CDR2 YFSETQ. V was clipped by 5 bases and J by 1 base, with 11 bases between them. DNA of the CDR3: TGCGCCAGCAGGTTTAGTGGAGGCACAGATACGCAGTATTTT. This encodes CASRFSGGTDTQYF.

This chain uses TRBV2 with TRBJ2-5; TRBD2 is a possible D gene (6 bases). Germline values: CDR1 SNHLY, CDR2 FYNNEI. The CDR3 contains 14 residues. V was shortened by 5 bases and J by 2 bases, with 12 bases between the two germline ends. The CDR3 DNA is TGTGCCAGCAGTAGGACTATATATCAAGAGACCCAGTACTTC. It yields the protein CASSRTIYQETQYF.

The chain uses TRBV27 and TRBJ2-7; 10 nucleotides match TRBD2. After removal of 4 bases from V and 3 bases from J, the junction contained 6 bases not matched to a gene. Germline V gene data show CDR1 as MNHEY and CDR2 as SMNVEV (reference sequence). This CDR3 region has 15 residues. In DNA form, the CDR3 reads TGTGCCAGCAGTTCCCCTAGCGGGAGAAGCTACGAGCAGTACTTC. It encodes CASSSPSGRSYEQYF.

The chain combines TRBV14 with TRBJ1-1, with D unclear. The CDR3 is 12 amino acids. V shed 8 bases and J shed 0 bases, with 7 bases lying between them. Germline CDR1 reads SGHDN; CDR2 reads FVKESK. Here the CDR3 DNA reads TGTGCCAGCCAGTTCATGAACACTGAAGCTTTCTTT. It specifies CASQFMNTEAFF.

The chain is built from TRBV7-2 and TRBJ2-7, with 11 bases lining up with TRBD2. With V trimmed by 6 bases and J by 4 bases, 8 bases remained unmatched. CDR1 and CDR2 (germline): SGHTA, FQGNSA. The length of the CDR3 is 15 residues. This chain's CDR3 is CASRPTIAGGYEQYF. CDR3 nucleotides: TGTGCCAGCAGACCAACCATAGCGGGAGGGTACGAGCAGTACTTC.

The chain recombines TRBV27 with TRBJ1-6, with D hard to call. Per germline, CDR1 MNHEY and CDR2 SMNVEV (reference sequence). V was trimmed by 2 bases and J by 13 bases, leaving 12 bases between them. The CDR3 has 13 residues. CDR3 in amino acids: CASSLLLSSPLHF. CDR3 coding DNA: TGTGCCAGCAGTTTACTCCTTTCGTCCCCCCTCCACTTT.

The chain combines TRBV30 with TRBJ1-2; 7 nucleotides match TRBD1. This CDR3 is built from 13 residues. V dropped 3 bases and J dropped 2; count of bases not matched to a gene: 3. Germline CDR1 GTSNPN, CDR2 SVGIG (reference sequence). The CDR3 loop is CAWSGGGNYGYTF. DNA for the CDR3: TGTGCCTGGAGCGGAGGGGGCAACTATGGCTACACCTTC.

The chain recombines TRBV7-3 with TRBJ2-3, with a weak D call TRBD2 (6 bases). Germline CDR1 SGHTA, CDR2 FQGTGA. The CDR3 totals 16 residues. With 5 bases removed from V and 0 bases from J, the gap between germline ends came to 15 bases. CDR3 residues: CASSPTRRASTDTQYF. The CDR3 DNA reads TGTGCCAGCAGCCCGACTAGACGGGCTAGCACAGATACGCAGTATTTT.

The genes are TRBV11-2 and TRBJ1-3; D remains unclear. V was trimmed by 0 bases and J by 0 bases, leaving 12 bases between them. Germline CDR1 and CDR2: SGHAT and FQNNGV. The CDR3 loop spans 17 amino acids. The CDR3 coding sequence is TGTGCCAGCAGCTTAGATCGATCCCCTAGCTCTGGAAACACCATATATTTT. Encoded protein: CASSLDRSPSSGNTIYF.

J is TRBJ2-1 and V is TRBV18, with a weak D call TRBD2 (6 bases). CDR1 is KGHSH, CDR2 LQKENI, per germline. The V end was cut by 3 bases, the J end by 0 bases, with 12 bases between. This CDR3 is 16 amino acids long. This chain's CDR3 is CASSPDGRSSYNEQFF. The CDR3 nucleotides read TGTGCCAGCTCACCCGACGGGAGAAGCTCCTACAATGAGCAGTTCTTC.

The rearrangement links TRBV6-4 to TRBJ2-1; TRBD2 matches at 8 bases. This CDR3 contains 15 residues. V lost 3 bases and J lost 2; bases outside the gene matches: 3. Per the germline V gene, CDR1 is MRHNA and CDR2 is SNTAGT. The chain's CDR3 is CASSEEAGAYNEQFF. CDR3 nucleotides: TGTGCCAGCAGTGAAGAAGCGGGAGCCTACAATGAGCAGTTCTTC.

On this clone itself: Other DNA variants within this sample encode the same CDR3. The chain combines TRBV28 with TRBJ2-5; tentative D call: TRBD2 (5 bases). The germline V gene has CDR1 MDHEN and CDR2 SYDVKM. Deletions cut 4 bases from V and 1 base from J, with 7 bases between. This CDR3 is 13 amino acids long. The CDR3 DNA reads as TGTGCCAGCAGTTCGGGGTCCCAAGAGACCCAGTACTTC. Translation gives CASSSGSQETQYF.

This clone was recorded once. The chain joins TRBV6-4 to TRBJ2-2; 10 bases match TRBD1. Germline CDR1 MRHNA, CDR2 SNTAGT. The CDR3 loop spans 15 amino acids. Losses at the gene ends were 5 bases for V and 7 bases for J; bases not matched to a gene: 7. The CDR3 is CASSKDRGHSGELFF. The CDR3 nucleotides read TGTGCCAGCAGTAAAGACAGGGGGCATAGCGGGGAGCTGTTTTTT.

The rearrangement uses TRBV20-1 and TRBJ2-2, with a tentative D call TRBD2 (6 bases). Germline loops: CDR1 DFQATT, CDR2 SNEGSKA (reference sequence). Trimming removed 3 bases at V and 3 bases at J, with 17 bases between. There are 16 residues in the CDR3. The CDR3 here is CSASLDGSRDTGELFF. CDR3 DNA: TGCAGTGCTAGTCTGGACGGGAGCCGCGACACCGGGGAGCTGTTTTTT.